One and the same sample provided the 15 T cell receptor beta chains below, sequenced in a study of blood T cell repertoires in COVID-19. This table comes from immunoSEQ multiplex PCR, and its TCRdb copy is limited to in-frame clones, with some not included. The table has 60,000 to 85,000 clones, nearly 90% seen once; the top ten hold roughly 3.2%. Material: peripheral blood. The receptors were gathered from a woman between 45 and 65 years old with COVID-19, enrolled during active disease.

This chain uses TRBV5-1 with TRBJ2-1; D is unclear. CDR3 length: 15 residues. Germline values: CDR1 SGHRS, CDR2 YFSETQ. V was pared by 6 bases and J by 4 bases, with 17 bases between. Written as DNA, the CDR3 is TGCGCCAGCAAAAGTCTCTTAACTTCTTACAATGAGCAGTTCTTC. Translation gives CASKSLLTSYNEQFF.

The chain joins TRBV12-3 or TRBV12-4 to TRBJ2-3; TRBD2 might be the D (5 bases). This CDR3 is 13 amino acids long. V was trimmed by 7 bases and J by 3 bases, leaving 11 bases between them. The DNA for the CDR3 is TGTGCCAGCACTCCGGCGGGTACAGATACGCAGTATTTT. Its protein is CASTPAGTDTQYF.

J is TRBJ2-1 and V is TRBV5-1; D is possibly TRBD2 (5 bases). Germline V lookup: CDR1 SGHRS, CDR2 YFSETQ. V was cut by 1 base and J by 5 bases, with 7 bases left in between. There are 13 residues in the CDR3. The CDR3 is CASSLTGNNEQFF. The CDR3 DNA is TGCGCCAGCAGCTTGACCGGGAACAATGAGCAGTTCTTC.

The chain links TRBV29-1 to TRBJ2-1; TRBD1 matches 11 bases. From germline, CDR1 is SQVTM and CDR2 ANQGSEA. V shed 6 bases and J 7 bases; nucleotides not matched to a gene: 8. The CDR3 consists of 14 residues. The CDR3 spells CSVQRTGGWNEQFF. CDR3 nucleotide sequence: TGCAGCGTCCAAAGGACAGGGGGCTGGAATGAGCAGTTCTTC.

The rearrangement uses TRBV5-1 and TRBJ2-7; 8 positions match TRBD2. CDR3 length equals 14 residues. Germline V gene lookup returns CDR1 SGHRS and CDR2 YFSETQ. Trimming removed 3 bases from V and 2 bases from J; junction bases left unmatched: 4. The CDR3 protein is CASSSTSGPYEQYF. The CDR3 coding sequence is TGCGCCAGCAGCTCCACTAGCGGACCCTACGAGCAGTACTTC.

A note on this clone: The junction differs from germline at one of its ends, possibly a read error. V and J are TRBV10-2 and TRBJ1-3, with a possible D match to TRBD1 (5 bases). The CDR3 consists of 16 residues. Germline CDR1 reads WSHSY; CDR2 reads SAAADI. The CDR3 protein is CASRPAGTGLFSRMDF. The CDR3 nucleotides read TGCGCCAGCAGACCTGCCGGTACAGGTCTTTTCTCTAGAATGGATTTT.

The rearrangement uses TRBV10-3 and TRBJ2-3, with unresolved D. The CDR3 length is 14 residues. Germline CDR1 ENHRY, CDR2 SYGVKD. Trimming pared 6 bases from V and 0 bases from J, leaving 10 bases between. The CDR3 bases are TGTGCCATCAGCGAACTATCTAGCACAGATACGCAGTATTTT. Encoded protein: CAISELSSTDTQYF.

The J gene is TRBJ1-5, the V gene TRBV4-1, with a weak D call TRBD1 (6 bases). Per the germline V gene, CDR1 is MGHRA and CDR2 is YSYEKL. Trimming took 3 bases from V and 6 from J, leaving 12 bases between them. This CDR3 region has 14 residues. This CDR3 reads CASSHPQGTQPQHF. The DNA of the CDR3 is TGCGCCAGCAGCCACCCACAGGGTACTCAGCCCCAGCATTTT.

The chain couples TRBV7-2 to TRBJ1-2; 7 nucleotides match TRBD1. This CDR3 region has 13 residues. The V and J ends lost 5 bases and 4 bases, in that order; junction bases with no gene match: 4. CDR1 and CDR2 from the germline V gene are SGHTA and FQGNSA. The CDR3 spells CASSHDRVYGYTF. Here the CDR3 DNA reads TGTGCCAGCAGCCACGACAGGGTCTATGGCTACACCTTC.

This chain's CDR3 is CASSTGVRQPQHF. CDR3 coding DNA: TGTGCCAGCAGCACAGGGGTCCGCCAGCCCCAGCATTTT. This chain connects TRBV2 to TRBJ1-5, with TRBD1 matching over 7 bases. Trimming took 6 bases from V and 7 from J; bases not matched to a gene: 6. The CDR3 consists of 13 residues. The germline V gene has CDR1 SNHLY and CDR2 FYNNEI.

V usage is TRBV5-1 and J usage is TRBJ2-5; 10 nucleotides agree with TRBD2. The germline V gene encodes CDR1 SGHRS and CDR2 YFSETQ. The CDR3 consists of 20 residues. After removal of 2 bases from V and 4 bases from J, the junction contained 20 bases not matched to a gene. CDR3 in amino acids: CASSFAAIRTSGIVGETQYF. DNA for the CDR3: TGCGCCAGCAGCTTTGCGGCGATCCGGACTAGCGGAATAGTGGGAGAGACCCAGTACTTC. Full variable domain (missing parts from reference TRBV5-1 and TRBJ2-5): KAGVTQTPRYLIKTRGQQVTLSCSPISGHRSVSWYQQTPGQGLQFLFEYFSETQRNKGNFPGRFSGRQFSNSRSEMNVSTLELGDSALYLCASSFAAIRTSGIVGETQYFGPGTRLLVL.

The V gene is TRBV6-5, the J gene TRBJ1-2; TRBD1 is a possible D gene (6 bases). Per the germline V gene, CDR1 is MNHEY and CDR2 is SVGAGI. CDR3 size: 13 residues. The ends were cut back, 7 bases at V and 4 bases at J, with 13 bases in the middle. CDR3 bases: TGTGCCAGCATTTGGGTAGGGGGCTATGGCTACACCTTC. Amino acid sequence: CASIWVGGYGYTF.

The chain couples TRBV30 to TRBJ2-5; weak D call: TRBD1 (5 bases). The V end was cut by 3 bases, the J end by 3 bases, with 11 bases between. The CDR3 is 13 amino acids. Per the germline V gene, CDR1 is GTSNPN and CDR2 is SVGIG (reference sequence). CDR3 loop: CAWSHGREETQYF. The CDR3 DNA follows: TGTGCCTGGAGCCACGGCAGGGAAGAGACCCAGTACTTC.

V usage is TRBV9 and J usage is TRBJ2-1, with 8 bases identical to TRBD1. CDR3 size: 15 residues. The germline gives CDR1 SGDLS, CDR2 YYNGEE. The V and J ends lost 0 bases and 4 bases, in that order; junction bases with no gene match: 3. CDR3 region: CASSVAQGDYNEQFF. The DNA of the CDR3 is TGTGCCAGCAGCGTAGCACAGGGGGATTACAATGAGCAGTTCTTC.

The V and J genes are TRBV19 and TRBJ2-3; 7 bases fit TRBD2. The CDR3 spans 20 residues. The germline V gene has CDR1 LNHDA and CDR2 SQIVND (reference sequence). V lost 5 bases, J lost 6 bases, and 26 bases stayed unmatched. For the CDR3, the DNA is TGTGCCAGTAGTTTCCGCCCTAGCGGAGGGTACGAAACACATAGGGATACGCAGTATTTT. Encoded protein: CASSFRPSGGYETHRDTQYF.